This TCR beta chain was captured in a study of blood T cell repertoires in COVID-19. Sequenced by immunoSEQ multiplex PCR; TCRdb stores in-frame clones only, minus some. Among about 180,000 clones listed, approximately 83% were seen once. Germline CDR1 and CDR2: MGHRA and YSYEKL. This CDR3 has 16 residues. The junction had 7 bases not matched to a gene; V was cut back by 0 bases and J by 6 bases. The specimen sequenced was peripheral blood. The V call is TRBV4-1, the J call TRBJ2-1, with 8 positions matching TRBD2. The origin of this receptor is a man aged 50 to 60 with active or convalescent COVID-19. The CDR3 here is CASSQDPSGSANEQFF. DNA of the CDR3: TGCGCCAGCAGCCAAGACCCCAGCGGGAGTGCCAATGAGCAGTTCTTC.